This T cell receptor (beta chain) was obtained from a study of preoperative IRX-2 immunotherapy in early breast cancer. Treatment meaning: preoperative locoregional IRX-2 cytokine immunotherapy. Samples came from a phase Ib trial of preoperative locoregional IRX-2 cytokine immunotherapy. Germline V gives CDR1 SGHNT, CDR2 YENEEA. There are 15 residues in the CDR3. The trim removed 3 bases at V and 1 base at J, leaving 2 bases unmatched. Profiled with immunoSEQ multiplex PCR; TCRdb holds only in-frame clones, not every one. The sample consists of fewer than 35,000 clones, roughly 90% of them appearing once.

This clonotype was obtained from a human donor with breast cancer. The starting material was tumor tissue, obtained after IRX-2 immunotherapy. V and J are TRBV11-3 and TRBJ2-2; TRBD1 matches 7 bases. The CDR3 loop reads CASSLWTGNTGELFF. CDR3 DNA sequence: TGTGCCAGCAGCTTGTGGACAGGGAACACCGGGGAGCTGTTTTTT.